One and the same sample provided the 29 T cell receptor beta chains below, sequenced in a study of blood T cell repertoires in COVID-19. Data came from immunoSEQ multiplex PCR; TCRdb stores just in-frame clones and leaves some out. Seen here are approximately 670,000 clones, more than 80% observed once, and the top ten hold more than 0.25%. Sequenced input: peripheral blood. The source of these receptors is a woman aged 18-29 years with acute or convalescent COVID-19.

This clone has a handful of counts. Other DNA sequences of this sample code for an identical CDR3. The genes are TRBV29-1 and TRBJ1-2; unclear D gene. Germline V CDR1 and CDR2: SQVTM, ANQGSEA. Deletions cut 6 bases from V and 2 bases from J, with 10 bases between. CDR3 length: 12 amino acids. The CDR3 coding sequence is TGCAGCGTCCTGGCGGGGAACTATGGCTACACCTTC. Its protein product is CSVLAGNYGYTF.

The chain couples TRBV29-1 to TRBJ1-3; D call uncertain. Germline V gene lookup returns CDR1 SQVTM and CDR2 ANQGSEA. The CDR3 loop spans 15 amino acids. V was clipped by 0 bases and J by 0 bases, with 9 bases between them. Here the CDR3 reads CSVEDPYSSGNTIYF. CDR3 sequence (DNA): TGCAGCGTTGAAGATCCTTATAGCTCTGGAAACACCATATATTTT.

The V gene is TRBV4-1, the J gene TRBJ1-6, with TRBD1 as a possible D gene (5 bases). Germline loops: CDR1 MGHRA, CDR2 YSYEKL. With 1 base removed from V and 9 bases from J, the gap between germline ends came to 16 bases. The CDR3 has 16 amino acids. CDR3 coding DNA: TGCGCCAGCAGCCAAGGAAAAGCGCAGGGAGGTTCACCCCTCCACTTT. Amino acids: CASSQGKAQGGSPLHF.

The rearrangement joins TRBV10-2 to TRBJ2-7; D possibly corresponds to TRBD2 (6 bases). Trimming stripped 4 bases from V and 3 bases from J, with 13 bases between. Germline V lookup: CDR1 WSHSY, CDR2 SAAADI. The CDR3 is made up of 14 amino acids. This CDR3 is CASSVAGLIYEQYF. The CDR3 nucleotides read TGCGCCAGCAGTGTTGCGGGATTAATCTACGAGCAGTACTTC.

The V call is TRBV29-1, the J call TRBJ2-3, with TRBD2 matching over 9 bases. The CDR3 has 14 amino acids. Germline V CDR1 and CDR2: SQVTM, ANQGSEA. V shed 6 bases and J 7 bases; nucleotides not matched to a gene: 11. The CDR3 DNA reads TGCAGCGTGGGGGGTAGCGGGGGACTAAATACGCAGTATTTT. Its translation: CSVGGSGGLNTQYF.

This chain connects TRBV2 to TRBJ2-3; D is unclear. Germline values: CDR1 SNHLY, CDR2 FYNNEI. Trimming took 3 bases from V and 0 from J, leaving 7 bases between them. CDR3 length: 14 amino acids. For the CDR3, the DNA is TGTGCCAGCAGTGATAATCCCAGCACAGATACGCAGTATTTT. Protein: CASSDNPSTDTQYF.

The genes are TRBV6-1 and TRBJ2-7; D unresolved. CDR3 length: 13 amino acids. The V and J ends lost 1 base and 3 bases respectively, with 7 bases between them. CDR1 MNHNS and CDR2 SASEGT come from the germline V gene. The CDR3 sequence is CASSEVENYEQYF. The DNA for the CDR3 is TGTGCCAGCAGTGAAGTAGAGAACTACGAGCAGTACTTC.

The V and J genes are TRBV29-1 and TRBJ1-2; D perhaps matches TRBD1 (6 bases). CDR1 is SQVTM and CDR2 is ANQGSEA in the germline V gene. The CDR3 has 12 residues. V gave up 7 bases and J gave up 2 bases, with 11 bases separating them. This CDR3 is CSGYRVNYGYTF. The DNA for the CDR3 is TGCAGCGGTTACAGGGTAAACTATGGCTACACCTTC. Full variable domain (rest looked up from reference TRBV29-1 and TRBJ1-2): SAVISQKPSRDICQRGTSLTIQCQVDSQVTMMFWYRQQPGQSLTLIATANQGSEATYESGFVIDKFPISRPNLTFSTLTVSNMSPEDSSIYLCSGYRVNYGYTFGSGTRLTVV.

V usage is TRBV18 and J usage is TRBJ1-3, with TRBD1 matching 7 bases. Per germline, CDR1 KGHSH and CDR2 LQKENI. J gave up 0 bases and V 7 bases, and 18 bases lay outside the gene matches. There are 19 residues in the CDR3. CDR3 in DNA: TGTGCCAGCTTCACCGGGGACAGCCAACTTAAGTACTCTGGAAACACCATATATTTT. Amino acid sequence: CASFTGDSQLKYSGNTIYF.

The chain recombines TRBV7-9 with TRBJ2-7; the match to TRBD1 covers 8 bases. Germline-derived CDR1 and CDR2 are SEHNR and FQNEAQ (reference sequence). The trim removed 0 bases at V and 3 bases at J, leaving 10 bases unmatched. CDR3 size: 17 residues. The DNA for the CDR3 is TGTGCCAGCAGCTTAGCGAGATCGACAGGGGAGGACTACGAGCAGTACTTC. Translation: CASSLARSTGEDYEQYF.

The chain employs TRBV27 and TRBJ2-5; D is ambiguous. There are 13 residues in the CDR3. Trimming removed 3 bases from V and 7 bases from J, with 12 bases in between. In germline, CDR1 is MNHEY, CDR2 SMNVEV (reference sequence). The CDR3 region has the DNA TGTGCCAGCAGTTTGGTTGGCAGTGTGACCCAGTACTTC. Encoded protein: CASSLVGSVTQYF.

V and J are TRBV5-4 and TRBJ1-6, with D uncertain. V gave up 7 bases and J gave up 8 bases, with 4 bases separating them. The CDR3 is 10 amino acids. CDR1 and CDR2 from the germline V gene are SGHNT and YYREEE (reference sequence). CDR3 loop: CASGHSPLHF. CDR3 coding DNA: TGTGCCAGCGGGCATTCACCCCTCCACTTT.

This clone was counted a single time. CDR3 DNA sequence: TGTGCCAGCAGCCAAAAAGGGGGTCAGCCCCAGCATTTT. Encoded protein: CASSQKGGQPQHF. The chain employs TRBV3-1 (or the pseudogene TRBV3-2) and TRBJ1-5; the D gene is possibly TRBD1 (6 bases). The CDR3 contains 13 residues. V shed 2 bases and J shed 6 bases, with 8 bases lying between them. Germline values: CDR1 LGHDT, CDR2 YNNKEL (reference sequence).

The rearrangement joins TRBV9 to TRBJ1-6; 7 bases fit TRBD1. The CDR3 spans 16 residues. In germline, CDR1 is SGDLS, CDR2 YYNGEE. The trim removed 4 bases at V and 6 bases at J, leaving 10 bases unmatched. CDR3 protein: CASSTGDNPLNSPLHF. The CDR3 DNA follows: TGTGCCAGCAGCACAGGGGACAATCCACTTAATTCACCCCTCCACTTT.

The count of this clone is one. The rearrangement joins TRBV29-1 to TRBJ1-1, with D maybe TRBD1 (5 bases). Germline CDR1 and CDR2: SQVTM and ANQGSEA. This CDR3 region has 13 residues. Trimming stripped 7 bases from V and 2 bases from J, with 14 bases between. The CDR3 protein is CSGNNRGNTEAFF. The DNA of the CDR3 is TGCAGCGGAAACAATAGGGGAAACACTGAAGCTTTCTTT.

The CDR3 DNA reads as TGTGCCACCAGTGATGCCGGGACTAGCGGGGGGAAGAGTGAGCAGTTCTTC. Residues: CATSDAGTSGGKSEQFF. The rearrangement links TRBV24-1 to TRBJ2-1, with TRBD2 identical over 15 bases. In germline, CDR1 is KGHDR, CDR2 SFDVKD. The trim removed 3 bases at V and 9 bases at J, leaving 8 bases unmatched. The CDR3 extends over 17 amino acids.

The chain combines TRBV28 with TRBJ1-3, with D tentatively TRBD1 (5 bases). CDR3 length: 16 amino acids. V gave up 3 bases and J gave up 0 bases, with 12 bases separating them. Per the germline V gene, CDR1 is MDHEN and CDR2 is SYDVKM. The CDR3 bases are TGTGCCAGCAGTTTGGGGGGAGCGAGCTCTGGAAACACCATATATTTT. Its protein product is CASSLGGASSGNTIYF.

This clone was seen once. The rearrangement links TRBV24-1 to TRBJ2-3; 9 bases agree with TRBD1. The CDR3 spans 16 residues. The ends lost 2 bases at V and 4 bases at J; junction bases unmatched: 6. Looked up from germline, CDR1 is KGHDR and CDR2 is SFDVKD. In DNA, the CDR3 is TGTGCCACCAGTGATTCACACAGGGGGCAGGCAGATACGCAGTATTTT. It codes for CATSDSHRGQADTQYF.

CDR3 loop: CASSFIGTGDQPQHF. The CDR3 bases are TGTGCCAGCAGTTTCATAGGGACAGGAGATCAGCCCCAGCATTTT. This chain connects TRBV27 to TRBJ1-5; 8 positions agree with TRBD1. Trimming removed 3 bases from V and 5 bases from J; junction bases left unmatched: 6. The V gene's germline CDR1 is MNHEY and CDR2 SMNVEV (reference sequence). This CDR3 contains 15 residues.

The chain is built from TRBV6-5 and TRBJ2-3, with a weak D call TRBD2 (6 bases). CDR1 is MNHEY, CDR2 SVGAGI, per germline. Trimming removed 11 bases from V and 0 bases from J, with 15 bases in between. CDR3 length: 14 residues. CDR3 sequence: CAVSREPSTDTQYF. CDR3 DNA: TGTGCCGTCTCCCGGGAGCCTAGCACAGATACGCAGTATTTT.

V is TRBV9 and J is TRBJ2-5, with TRBD2 matching 10 bases. This CDR3 has 16 amino acids. From germline, CDR1 is SGDLS and CDR2 YYNGEE. J gave up 4 bases and V 0 bases, and 6 bases lay outside the gene matches. This CDR3 is CASSVDLAGDGETQYF. In DNA, the CDR3 is TGTGCCAGCAGCGTAGATCTAGCGGGGGATGGAGAGACCCAGTACTTC.

The J gene is TRBJ1-3, the V gene TRBV24-1; the D gene is possibly TRBD1 (5 bases). The CDR3 is 15 residues long. Trimming removed 2 bases at V and 1 base at J, with 8 bases between. CDR1 and CDR2 from the germline V gene are KGHDR and SFDVKD. The CDR3 region has the DNA TGTGCCACCAGTGATTCCAGGGAATCTGGAAACACCATATATTTT. It yields the protein CATSDSRESGNTIYF.

This clone has more than one count but fewer than ten. The chain recombines TRBV15 with TRBJ1-1; TRBD1 is a possible D gene (6 bases). Germline CDR1 is LNHNV and CDR2 is YYDKDF (reference sequence). This CDR3 contains 13 residues. Trimming removed 0 bases at V and 9 bases at J, with 11 bases between. The CDR3 region is CATSRDFGQQAFF. The CDR3 DNA reads TGTGCCACCAGCAGAGATTTCGGACAGCAAGCTTTCTTT.

V usage is TRBV6-1 and J usage is TRBJ2-7; tentatively, D is TRBD1 (6 bases). The germline V gene has CDR1 MNHNS and CDR2 SASEGT. V was pared by 3 bases and J by 1 base, with 10 bases between. The CDR3 length is 14 residues. The CDR3 here is CASSEGHQSYEQYF. CDR3 nucleotides: TGTGCCAGCAGTGAGGGACATCAATCCTACGAGCAGTACTTC.

V and J are TRBV19 and TRBJ1-1; the D gene is possibly TRBD1 (6 bases). Between the trimmed V and J ends, which lost 4 bases and 6 bases, there was a span of 18 bases. This CDR3 has 15 amino acids. CDR1 is LNHDA, CDR2 SQIVND, per germline (reference sequence). Written as DNA, the CDR3 is TGTGCCAGTAGTAACCCCCCACAGGGTAGCCCTGAAGCTTTCTTT. Its translation: CASSNPPQGSPEAFF.

V and J are TRBV7-2 and TRBJ2-4, with 7 bases matching TRBD2. The ends lost 0 bases at V and 13 bases at J; junction bases unmatched: 3. The CDR3 is made up of 12 amino acids. Looked up from germline, CDR1 is SGHTA and CDR2 is FQGNSA. The chain's CDR3 is CASSLAGREQYF. The DNA of the CDR3 is TGTGCCAGCAGCTTAGCGGGGCGGGAGCAGTACTTC.

This sequence joins TRBV19 and TRBJ2-7, with 7 bases matching TRBD1. This CDR3 has 15 amino acids. The junction had 10 bases not matched to a gene; V was cut back by 5 bases and J by 3 bases. Germline loops: CDR1 LNHDA, CDR2 SQIVND (reference sequence). In DNA form, the CDR3 reads TGTGCCAGTAGTCCGACCGGGACAGACTACTACGAGCAGTACTTC. Its protein product is CASSPTGTDYYEQYF.

The rearrangement links TRBV29-1 to TRBJ2-7; D is perhaps TRBD2 (6 bases). V was clipped by 3 bases and J by 3 bases, with 12 bases between them. The CDR3 has 13 residues. From germline, CDR1 is SQVTM and CDR2 ANQGSEA. This CDR3 reads CSVDAGRNYEQYF. As DNA, the CDR3 is TGCAGCGTTGATGCGGGACGGAACTACGAGCAGTACTTC.

The chain employs TRBV18 and TRBJ2-7, with TRBD1 matching over 7 bases. J was trimmed by 3 bases and V by 5 bases; bases with no gene match: 1. Germline CDR1 KGHSH, CDR2 LQKENI. CDR3 length: 12 amino acids. The CDR3 DNA is TGTGCCAGCTCAAGGGACAGCTACGAGCAGTACTTC. Amino acids: CASSRDSYEQYF.